The 15 T cell receptor beta chains listed next were all sequenced from one sample in a study of blood T cells in healthy people across ages. PCR was performed a second time for roughly 7 to 12 cycles using a sample-barcoded 5' primer and a J-beta primer mix. One entry per CDR3 protein, called by TCRdb with MiXCR from the 5' RACE reads. The sample lists roughly 1.6 million distinct CDR3 sequences, almost 35% seen once, with approximately 10% in the top ten. The specimen was blood. Receptor source: a woman aged 25 to 39 in good health.

As for this clonotype: One base away lies a much larger clone, so this may be a sequencing read error. The chain carries TRBV3-1 and TRBJ2-1, with 12 bases matching TRBD2. CDR3 length equals 16 residues. Germline trimming cut 4 bases from V and 3 bases from J; bases unmatched to any gene: 4. Germline V gene sequence: CDR1 LGHDT, CDR2 YNNKEL (reference sequence). Here the CDR3 DNA reads TGTGCCAGCAGCCCCACTAGCGGGAGGTTCTACAATGAGCAGTTCTTC. Translating gives CASSPTSGRFYNEQFF.

The chain combines TRBV9 with TRBJ2-1, with unresolved D. The germline V gene encodes CDR1 SGDLS and CDR2 YYNGEE. V was cut by 0 bases and J by 5 bases, with 15 bases left in between. The CDR3 runs 16 residues. The CDR3 sequence is CASSVEEVRIDNEQFF. Here the CDR3 DNA reads TGTGCCAGCAGCGTAGAGGAAGTCAGGATTGACAATGAGCAGTTCTTC.

V and J are TRBV12-3 or TRBV12-4 and TRBJ1-1; D gene uncertain. V was pared by 2 bases and J by 7 bases, with 11 bases between. The CDR3 totals 13 residues. This CDR3 is CASSLLGLDEAFF. CDR3 sequence (DNA): TGTGCCAGCAGTTTACTGGGATTAGATGAAGCTTTCTTT.

About this clonotype: At one end the junction does not follow the germline gene, possibly because of a read error. The chain has TRBV9 and TRBJ2-1, with D tentatively TRBD2 (5 bases). Germline V gives CDR1 SGDLS, CDR2 YYNGEE. This CDR3 spans 18 amino acids. The CDR3 nucleotides read TGTGCCAGCAGCGTAGTGGGTTATGAGAGGGCGTCCTACAGTGAGCAGTTCTTC. It codes for CASSVVGYERASYSEQFF. Drawing the rest from reference TRBV9 and TRBJ2-1, the complete variable domain is DSGVTQTPKHLITATGQRVTLRCSPRSGDLSVYWYQQSLDQGLQFLIQYYNGEERAKGNILERFSAQQFPDLHSELNLSSLELGDSALYFCASSVVGYERASYSEQFFGPGTRLTVL.

The chain carries TRBV19 and TRBJ2-5; perhaps TRBD1 as D (5 bases). The end of the DNA aligns better with TRBJ2-7, so the J call may be wrong. The germline V gene has CDR1 LNHDA and CDR2 SQIVND (reference sequence). The CDR3 spans 15 residues. As DNA, the CDR3 is TGTGCCAGTAATAACAGGCGTTCTAAGAACTACGAGCAGTACTTC. It specifies CASNNRRSKNYEQYF.

J is TRBJ2-7 and V is TRBV9; D perhaps matches TRBD2 (5 bases). CDR3 size: 13 residues. Germline values: CDR1 SGDLS, CDR2 YYNGEE. V lost 4 bases, J lost 5 bases, and 13 bases lay in between. CDR3 nucleotides: TGTGCCAGCAGCCCCCCTTACGGGAACGAGCAGTACTTC. Its protein is CASSPPYGNEQYF.

This clonotype was detected many times. The chain joins TRBV10-3 to TRBJ2-7, with a weak D call TRBD1 (6 bases). Per germline, CDR1 ENHRY and CDR2 SYGVKD. The CDR3 sequence is 13 residues long. V was shortened by 4 bases and J by 4 bases, with 11 bases between the two germline ends. CDR3 region: CAISGTAKYEQYF. The CDR3, as DNA: TGTGCCATCAGTGGGACAGCTAAATACGAGCAGTACTTC.

The rearrangement links TRBV10-1 to TRBJ2-3, with TRBD2 matching over 11 bases. The CDR3 runs 18 residues. V lost 0 bases and J lost 3; bases outside the gene matches: 8. The V gene's germline CDR1 is WNHNN and CDR2 SYGVQD (reference sequence). Here the CDR3 DNA reads TGCGCCAGCAGTGAGTCGAGACTAGCGGGATCTTTGACAGATACGCAGTATTTT. Translation gives CASSESRLAGSLTDTQYF.

This clonotype occurred a few times. The J gene is TRBJ2-5, the V gene TRBV6-2 or TRBV6-3; tentatively, D is TRBD1 (6 bases). Trimming pared 0 bases from V and 7 bases from J, leaving 15 bases between. CDR1 and CDR2 from the germline V gene are MNHEY and SVGEGT. CDR3 length: 15 amino acids. CDR3 DNA sequence: TGTGCCAGCAGTTACTCGATTCAGGGGAAAGGGACCCAGTACTTC. It yields the protein CASSYSIQGKGTQYF.

This chain connects TRBV6-5 to TRBJ2-1, with 8 bases aligning to TRBD2. Trimming removed 8 bases from V and 5 bases from J; junction bases left unmatched: 5. Germline V gene data show CDR1 as MNHEY and CDR2 as SVGAGI. The CDR3 length is 13 residues. The CDR3 is CASSGTSDNEQFF. CDR3 DNA: TGTGCCAGCTCCGGGACTAGTGACAATGAGCAGTTCTTC.

This clonotype has just a few counts. The chain combines TRBV12-3 or TRBV12-4 with TRBJ2-7; 10 bases line up with TRBD2. Trimming took 3 bases from V and 6 from J; bases not matched to a gene: 8. The CDR3 totals 15 residues. The CDR3 protein is CASSFGAGGRLEQYF. CDR3 sequence (DNA): TGTGCCAGCAGTTTTGGAGCGGGGGGGCGACTCGAGCAGTACTTC.

This clonotype came up a few times. This chain links TRBV25-1 with TRBJ1-1, with 9 bases that match TRBD1. Germline CDR1 MGHDK, CDR2 SYGVNS. Trimming at V came to 6 bases and at J to 2 bases, leaving 7 bases not matched to a gene. The CDR3 runs 15 residues. The CDR3: CASRTGTGPNTEAFF. CDR3 nucleotides: TGTGCCAGCAGAACCGGGACAGGGCCTAACACTGAAGCTTTCTTT.

The chain carries TRBV9 and TRBJ1-1, with D hard to call. Trimming took 4 bases from V and 5 from J, leaving 15 bases between them. This CDR3 spans 14 amino acids. Germline V lookup: CDR1 SGDLS, CDR2 YYNGEE. The chain's CDR3 is CASSPRSVRTEAFF. The CDR3 nucleotides are TGTGCCAGCAGCCCTCGGTCCGTTAGGACTGAAGCTTTCTTT.

The chain uses TRBV28 and TRBJ2-5; 8 nucleotides line up with TRBD1. CDR1 and CDR2 from the germline V gene are MDHEN and SYDVKM. Trimming took 4 bases from V and 3 from J; bases not matched to a gene: 4. The CDR3 has 14 amino acids. The CDR3 bases are TGTGCCAGCAGTTCCCTGACAGGGGAAGAGACCCAGTACTTC. It yields the protein CASSSLTGEETQYF.

The chain recombines TRBV23-1 with TRBJ2-5; unclear D gene. TRBV23-1 qualifies as an ORF whose function is uncertain. V was clipped by 11 bases and J by 4 bases, with 29 bases between them. This CDR3 contains 17 residues. The DNA for the CDR3 is TGCGCCCGCACGGCCGTGCCAGGACCCATTTGCGGAGAGACCCAGTACTTC. Encoded protein: CARTAVPGPICGETQYF.